The 29 T cell receptor beta chains below all came from one sample that was sequenced in a study of breast tumors, draining lymph nodes, adjacent tissues. MiXCR, run by TCRdb on the multiplex PCR reads, gives a single entry per CDR3 protein. The sample holds 85,000 to 130,000 distinct CDR3 sequences; roughly 29% are singletons and the top ten take approximately 5.2%. Breast cancer patients provided tissue from their axillary draining lymph nodes. Material for sequencing was axillary lymph node tissue. The receptors were sampled from a female donor with breast cancer. Some clones in this sample may be carry-over from other donors' samples.

This chain joins TRBV20-1 and TRBJ1-4; TRBD1 aligns across 10 bases. This CDR3 has 14 residues. Trimming removed 2 bases from V and 6 bases from J; junction bases left unmatched: 3. Germline CDR1 is DFQATT and CDR2 is SNEGSKA (reference sequence). CDR3 region: CSARRTGGYEKLFF. DNA for the CDR3: TGCAGTGCTAGAAGGACAGGGGGGTATGAAAAACTGTTTTTT.

This clonotype occurred many times. The rearrangement links TRBV28 to TRBJ2-1; 8 nucleotides align to TRBD2. The CDR3 length is 15 residues. The V gene end was trimmed by 6 bases and the J gene end by 3 bases; junction bases not matched to a gene: 7. Germline V lookup: CDR1 MDHEN, CDR2 SYDVKM. The CDR3, as DNA: TGTGCCAGCAGCTACAGCGGGAGTATCTACAATGAGCAGTTCTTC. Its protein product is CASSYSGSIYNEQFF.

At least ten counts were recorded for this clonotype. The chain uses TRBV6-1 and TRBJ1-2, with 8 bases aligning to TRBD1. This CDR3 region has 14 residues. The germline gives CDR1 MNHNS, CDR2 SASEGT. The junction had 7 bases not matched to a gene; V was cut back by 5 bases and J by 5 bases. In nucleotides, the CDR3 is TGTGCCAGCAGTCCTCGGACAGGGAATTATGGCTACACCTTC. Translation gives CASSPRTGNYGYTF.

At least ten counts were recorded for this clonotype. This chain links TRBV10-2 with TRBJ2-3; D gene ambiguous. This CDR3 comprises 16 residues. The germline V gene encodes CDR1 WSHSY and CDR2 SAAADI. The V end was cut by 6 bases, the J end by 2 bases, with 18 bases between. The CDR3 DNA is TGCGCCAGCAGGCTCGGATCCACTCTCTACACAGATACGCAGTATTTT. Translation: CASRLGSTLYTDTQYF.

Only a few counts were recorded for this clonotype. This may arise from a read error, as a much more abundant clone is one base away. This chain joins TRBV28 and TRBJ2-7; D is ambiguous. The CDR3 extends over 10 amino acids. Germline values: CDR1 MDHEN, CDR2 SYDVKM. The CDR3 DNA sequence: TGTGTCAGCAGTTCTAACGAGCAGTACTTC. The encoded protein is CVSSSNEQYF.

This clonotype was seen at least ten times. The V gene is TRBV20-1, the J gene TRBJ2-1; 13 nucleotides match TRBD2. Germline trimming cut 6 bases from V and 0 bases from J; bases unmatched to any gene: 8. The germline V gene has CDR1 DFQATT and CDR2 SNEGSKA (reference sequence). This CDR3 is built from 17 residues. As DNA, the CDR3 is TGCAGTGCGTGGACTAGCGGGAGTCAGAGCTCCTACAATGAGCAGTTCTTC. Amino acid sequence: CSAWTSGSQSSYNEQFF.

There are many counts of this clonotype. Given a much more abundant clone one base away, this may be a read error. The rearrangement uses TRBV6-6 and TRBJ2-7; D ambiguous. The CDR3 has 14 amino acids. V dropped 5 bases and J dropped 0 bases, with 11 bases sitting between them. Germline V gives CDR1 MNHNY, CDR2 SVGAGI (reference sequence). CDR3 sequence: CASSRSASSYEQYF. The CDR3 bases are TGTGCCAGCAGTCGGTCAGCCAGCTCCTACGAGCAGTACTTC.

This clonotype was counted many times. This rearrangement joins TRBV11-2 to TRBJ2-7, with 8 bases identical to TRBD1. J gave up 4 bases and V 7 bases, and 9 bases lay outside the gene matches. This CDR3 spans 14 amino acids. Germline V lookup: CDR1 SGHAT, CDR2 FQNNGV. CDR3 protein: CASIGQGVGYEQYF. In DNA form, the CDR3 reads TGTGCCAGCATCGGACAGGGAGTAGGTTACGAGCAGTACTTC.

Concerning this clonotype: The missing conserved phenylalanine or tryptophan at the end of this CDR3 makes a read error likely. The chain combines TRBV4-1 with TRBJ1-2, with D uncertain. The germline CDR1 and CDR2 sequences are MGHRA and YSYEKL. With 5 bases removed from V and 2 bases from J, the gap between germline ends came to 9 bases. This CDR3 is built from 13 residues. The CDR3 nucleotides are TGCGCCAGCAGCTTCAACCTCAACTATGGCTACACCTAC. It yields the protein CASSFNLNYGYTY.

This clonotype occurred many times. CDR3 residues: CASSTSSPFRGYTF. The CDR3 DNA reads TGTGCCAGTAGTACCTCAAGTCCGTTTAGGGGCTACACCTTC. The chain couples TRBV19 to TRBJ1-2; D is ambiguous. Per germline, CDR1 LNHDA and CDR2 SQIVND (reference sequence). Trimming cost V 4 bases and J 8 bases, with 17 bases left between them. This CDR3 contains 14 residues. Full variable domain (outside the CDR3, taken from reference TRBV19 and TRBJ1-2): DGGITQSPKYLFRKEGQNVTLSCEQNLNHDAMYWYRQDPGQGLRLIYYSQIVNDFQKGDIAEGYSVSREKKESFPLTVTSAQKNPTAFYLCASSTSSPFRGYTFGSGTRLTVV.

As regards this clonotype: A junction boundary mismatches the germline segment, possibly from a read error. V is TRBV24-1 and J is TRBJ2-1, with TRBD1 as a possible D gene (6 bases). Germline loops: CDR1 KGHDR, CDR2 SFDVKD. The CDR3 is 15 amino acids. The CDR3 coding sequence is TGTGCCACCAGTGCCCGGGACAACTCCTGCAATGAGCAGTTCTTC. Its protein is CATSARDNSCNEQFF.

This clonotype was seen a handful of times. The V and J genes are TRBV29-1 and TRBJ2-1, with 8 positions matching TRBD2. V dropped 4 bases and J dropped 2; count of bases not matched to a gene: 7. This CDR3 contains 15 residues. CDR1 and CDR2 (germline): SQVTM, ANQGSEA. In DNA form, the CDR3 reads TGCAGCGTTGCTCGGGGGGGGTCTGCCTACAATGAGCAGTTCTTC. Residues: CSVARGGSAYNEQFF.

The table lists this clonotype with many counts. This rearrangement joins TRBV5-4 to TRBJ2-3; TRBD2 matches at 8 bases. Losses at the gene ends were 5 bases for V and 9 bases for J; bases not matched to a gene: 14. This CDR3 region has 15 residues. Germline CDR1 is SGHNT and CDR2 is YYREEE (reference sequence). CDR3 residues: CASRANSGAPRTQYF. The CDR3 bases are TGTGCCAGCAGGGCTAATAGCGGGGCCCCCCGAACGCAGTATTTT.

This clonotype came up many times. The genes are TRBV5-1 and TRBJ2-3; D is possibly TRBD1 or TRBD2 (5 bases each). Trimming cost V 0 bases and J 0 bases, with 8 bases left between them. CDR1 SGHRS and CDR2 YFSETQ come from the germline V gene. The CDR3 covers 15 residues. The CDR3 region has the DNA TGCGCCAGCAGCTTGGGGGACGGAAGCACAGATACGCAGTATTTT. This codes for CASSLGDGSTDTQYF.

This clonotype was counted between two and nine times. The chain joins TRBV2 to TRBJ1-1; the match to TRBD1 covers 8 bases. Trimming removed 6 bases from V and 0 bases from J; junction bases left unmatched: 6. The CDR3 spans 15 residues. CDR1 is SNHLY, CDR2 FYNNEI, per germline. DNA of the CDR3: TGTGCCAGCAGAGAACAGGGGGTTATGAACACTGAAGCTTTCTTT. Amino acid sequence: CASREQGVMNTEAFF.

This clonotype was detected ten times or more. This rearrangement joins TRBV2 to TRBJ1-3; D not certain. Deletions cut 6 bases from V and 0 bases from J, with 12 bases between. This CDR3 spans 15 amino acids. CDR1 and CDR2 (germline): SNHLY, FYNNEI. CDR3 region: CASSDDRSSGNTIYF. Written as DNA, the CDR3 is TGTGCCAGCAGCGATGACCGAAGCTCTGGAAACACCATATATTTT.

In this sample, this clonotype turned up many times. The rearrangement links TRBV6-2 or TRBV6-3 to TRBJ2-3; TRBD2 agrees at 7 bases. The trim removed 6 bases at V and 7 bases at J, leaving 16 bases unmatched. The CDR3 is 16 residues long. Germline V gives CDR1 MNHEY, CDR2 SVGEGT. The CDR3: CASSRTSYPPFNTQYF. Written as DNA, the CDR3 is TGTGCCAGCAGCAGGACTAGTTATCCACCTTTCAATACGCAGTATTTT.

The rearrangement uses TRBV10-1 and TRBJ2-2; maybe TRBD1 (6 bases). The CDR3 loop spans 14 amino acids. Germline V gene sequence: CDR1 WNHNN, CDR2 SYGVQD (reference sequence). Trimming cost V 4 bases and J 5 bases, with 11 bases left between them. The CDR3 nucleotides are TGCGCCAGCAGTGTGCTGCAGGGGACCGGGGAGCTGTTTTTT. Protein sequence: CASSVLQGTGELFF.

This clonotype was seen at least ten times. V is TRBV5-5 and J is TRBJ2-5; D tentatively reads TRBD1 or TRBD2 (5 bases each). Trimming shortened V by 0 bases and J by 5 bases, and 14 bases separated the two germline ends. CDR1 is SGHKS and CDR2 is YYEKEE in the germline V gene (reference sequence). The length of the CDR3 is 15 residues. CDR3 bases: TGTGCCAGCAGCTTGGGTCAGCATTGGGGGGAGACCCAGTACTTC. Translating it yields CASSLGQHWGETQYF.

This clonotype was detected many times. The J gene is TRBJ2-1, the V gene TRBV5-1; no definite D call. The germline V and J ends were trimmed by 2 bases and 1 base, with 10 bases remaining between them. This CDR3 has 15 amino acids. The germline gives CDR1 SGHRS, CDR2 YFSETQ. The CDR3 coding sequence is TGCGCCAGCAGCTTCAGGAGACCATCCTACAATGAGCAGTTCTTC. The encoded protein is CASSFRRPSYNEQFF.

This clonotype was found many times. The rearrangement uses TRBV6-5 and TRBJ2-2, with unresolved D. The CDR3 runs 16 residues. CDR1 and CDR2 from the germline V gene are MNHEY and SVGAGI. Trimming stripped 4 bases from V and 4 bases from J, with 16 bases between. The DNA of the CDR3 is TGTGCCAGCAGTTTTAGTTTCGGTACAACCACCGGGGAGCTGTTTTTT. Translating gives CASSFSFGTTTGELFF.

In this sample, this clonotype turned up many times. V gene TRBV6-5 combines with J gene TRBJ2-7; D is possibly TRBD2 (7 bases). The CDR3 length is 16 residues. Germline CDR1 reads MNHEY; CDR2 reads SVGAGI. V was pared by 7 bases and J by 3 bases, with 22 bases between. CDR3 sequence: CASTPRMGEGDYEQYF. The CDR3 DNA follows: TGTGCCAGCACACCCAGGATGGGGGAGGGGGACTACGAGCAGTACTTC.

The table lists this clonotype with many counts. The rearrangement uses TRBV28 and TRBJ1-5; a weak D match, TRBD1 (6 bases). CDR3 size: 16 residues. Germline CDR1 is MDHEN and CDR2 is SYDVKM. V lost 4 bases and J lost 6, with 19 bases in between. The CDR3 is CASSSGGRGDGQPQHF. The CDR3 DNA follows: TGTGCCAGCAGTTCGGGGGGCAGGGGCGATGGTCAGCCCCAGCATTTT.

This clonotype came up once. A junction end diverges from the germline sequence, so it may reflect a read error. This rearrangement joins TRBV5-1 to TRBJ1-2, with 7 bases matching TRBD1. Germline V gives CDR1 SGHRS, CDR2 YFSETQ. The CDR3 is 16 amino acids. This CDR3 is CASSSSNRGRVGGYTF. The CDR3 coding sequence is TGTGCCAGCAGCTCCTCAAACAGGGGACGGGTGGGCGGCTACACCTTC.

Ten or more counts support this clonotype. This chain links TRBV6-2 or TRBV6-3 with TRBJ1-6; TRBD1 matches 9 bases. V lost 6 bases and J lost 6; bases outside the gene matches: 6. The CDR3 has 15 amino acids. In germline, CDR1 is MNHEY, CDR2 SVGEGT. CDR3 DNA: TGTGCCAGCAGAAGACCGGGACAGGGTAATTCACCCCTCCACTTT. Translation: CASRRPGQGNSPLHF.

This clonotype was seen many times. V and J are TRBV2 and TRBJ2-2; 8 bases agree with TRBD1. Per the germline V gene, CDR1 is SNHLY and CDR2 is FYNNEI. The CDR3 is 14 amino acids. The junction had 2 bases not matched to a gene; V was cut back by 8 bases and J by 0 bases. CDR3: CASAGQANTGELFF. The CDR3 nucleotides are TGTGCCAGCGCGGGACAGGCGAACACCGGGGAGCTGTTTTTT.

This clonotype was recorded many times. A much larger clonotype is one base distant, so this may be a read error. The CDR3 spells CSARIGNEQSF. CDR3 in DNA: TGCAGTGCTAGGATAGGCAATGAGCAGTCCTTC. The chain is built from TRBV20-1 and TRBJ2-1; D is ambiguous. The length of the CDR3 is 11 residues. From germline, CDR1 is DFQATT and CDR2 SNEGSKA (reference sequence).

This clonotype was recorded many times. This chain links TRBV10-2 with TRBJ2-1; D is uncertain. Germline CDR1 reads WSHSY; CDR2 reads SAAADI. This CDR3 contains 12 residues. The V end lost 9 bases, the J end lost 5 bases, and 11 bases lay between the germline ends. In nucleotides, the CDR3 is TGCGCCAGTTTTAAGGGTAACAATGAGCAGTTCTTC. It is translated as CASFKGNNEQFF.

This clonotype occurred a few times. The chain links TRBV5-1 to TRBJ1-1; TRBD1 is a possible D gene (5 bases). This CDR3 spans 14 amino acids. From germline, CDR1 is SGHRS and CDR2 YFSETQ. The V gene lost 2 bases and the J gene lost 1 base, with 9 bases spanning the gap. CDR3 DNA sequence: TGCGCCAGCAGCTTCCTCGGGGGGAACACTGAAGCTTTCTTT. Translating gives CASSFLGGNTEAFF. The full variable domain, completed using reference TRBV5-1 and TRBJ1-1, is KAGVTQTPRYLIKTRGQQVTLSCSPISGHRSVSWYQQTPGQGLQFLFEYFSETQRNKGNFPGRFSGRQFSNSRSEMNVSTLELGDSALYLCASSFLGGNTEAFFGQGTRLTVV.